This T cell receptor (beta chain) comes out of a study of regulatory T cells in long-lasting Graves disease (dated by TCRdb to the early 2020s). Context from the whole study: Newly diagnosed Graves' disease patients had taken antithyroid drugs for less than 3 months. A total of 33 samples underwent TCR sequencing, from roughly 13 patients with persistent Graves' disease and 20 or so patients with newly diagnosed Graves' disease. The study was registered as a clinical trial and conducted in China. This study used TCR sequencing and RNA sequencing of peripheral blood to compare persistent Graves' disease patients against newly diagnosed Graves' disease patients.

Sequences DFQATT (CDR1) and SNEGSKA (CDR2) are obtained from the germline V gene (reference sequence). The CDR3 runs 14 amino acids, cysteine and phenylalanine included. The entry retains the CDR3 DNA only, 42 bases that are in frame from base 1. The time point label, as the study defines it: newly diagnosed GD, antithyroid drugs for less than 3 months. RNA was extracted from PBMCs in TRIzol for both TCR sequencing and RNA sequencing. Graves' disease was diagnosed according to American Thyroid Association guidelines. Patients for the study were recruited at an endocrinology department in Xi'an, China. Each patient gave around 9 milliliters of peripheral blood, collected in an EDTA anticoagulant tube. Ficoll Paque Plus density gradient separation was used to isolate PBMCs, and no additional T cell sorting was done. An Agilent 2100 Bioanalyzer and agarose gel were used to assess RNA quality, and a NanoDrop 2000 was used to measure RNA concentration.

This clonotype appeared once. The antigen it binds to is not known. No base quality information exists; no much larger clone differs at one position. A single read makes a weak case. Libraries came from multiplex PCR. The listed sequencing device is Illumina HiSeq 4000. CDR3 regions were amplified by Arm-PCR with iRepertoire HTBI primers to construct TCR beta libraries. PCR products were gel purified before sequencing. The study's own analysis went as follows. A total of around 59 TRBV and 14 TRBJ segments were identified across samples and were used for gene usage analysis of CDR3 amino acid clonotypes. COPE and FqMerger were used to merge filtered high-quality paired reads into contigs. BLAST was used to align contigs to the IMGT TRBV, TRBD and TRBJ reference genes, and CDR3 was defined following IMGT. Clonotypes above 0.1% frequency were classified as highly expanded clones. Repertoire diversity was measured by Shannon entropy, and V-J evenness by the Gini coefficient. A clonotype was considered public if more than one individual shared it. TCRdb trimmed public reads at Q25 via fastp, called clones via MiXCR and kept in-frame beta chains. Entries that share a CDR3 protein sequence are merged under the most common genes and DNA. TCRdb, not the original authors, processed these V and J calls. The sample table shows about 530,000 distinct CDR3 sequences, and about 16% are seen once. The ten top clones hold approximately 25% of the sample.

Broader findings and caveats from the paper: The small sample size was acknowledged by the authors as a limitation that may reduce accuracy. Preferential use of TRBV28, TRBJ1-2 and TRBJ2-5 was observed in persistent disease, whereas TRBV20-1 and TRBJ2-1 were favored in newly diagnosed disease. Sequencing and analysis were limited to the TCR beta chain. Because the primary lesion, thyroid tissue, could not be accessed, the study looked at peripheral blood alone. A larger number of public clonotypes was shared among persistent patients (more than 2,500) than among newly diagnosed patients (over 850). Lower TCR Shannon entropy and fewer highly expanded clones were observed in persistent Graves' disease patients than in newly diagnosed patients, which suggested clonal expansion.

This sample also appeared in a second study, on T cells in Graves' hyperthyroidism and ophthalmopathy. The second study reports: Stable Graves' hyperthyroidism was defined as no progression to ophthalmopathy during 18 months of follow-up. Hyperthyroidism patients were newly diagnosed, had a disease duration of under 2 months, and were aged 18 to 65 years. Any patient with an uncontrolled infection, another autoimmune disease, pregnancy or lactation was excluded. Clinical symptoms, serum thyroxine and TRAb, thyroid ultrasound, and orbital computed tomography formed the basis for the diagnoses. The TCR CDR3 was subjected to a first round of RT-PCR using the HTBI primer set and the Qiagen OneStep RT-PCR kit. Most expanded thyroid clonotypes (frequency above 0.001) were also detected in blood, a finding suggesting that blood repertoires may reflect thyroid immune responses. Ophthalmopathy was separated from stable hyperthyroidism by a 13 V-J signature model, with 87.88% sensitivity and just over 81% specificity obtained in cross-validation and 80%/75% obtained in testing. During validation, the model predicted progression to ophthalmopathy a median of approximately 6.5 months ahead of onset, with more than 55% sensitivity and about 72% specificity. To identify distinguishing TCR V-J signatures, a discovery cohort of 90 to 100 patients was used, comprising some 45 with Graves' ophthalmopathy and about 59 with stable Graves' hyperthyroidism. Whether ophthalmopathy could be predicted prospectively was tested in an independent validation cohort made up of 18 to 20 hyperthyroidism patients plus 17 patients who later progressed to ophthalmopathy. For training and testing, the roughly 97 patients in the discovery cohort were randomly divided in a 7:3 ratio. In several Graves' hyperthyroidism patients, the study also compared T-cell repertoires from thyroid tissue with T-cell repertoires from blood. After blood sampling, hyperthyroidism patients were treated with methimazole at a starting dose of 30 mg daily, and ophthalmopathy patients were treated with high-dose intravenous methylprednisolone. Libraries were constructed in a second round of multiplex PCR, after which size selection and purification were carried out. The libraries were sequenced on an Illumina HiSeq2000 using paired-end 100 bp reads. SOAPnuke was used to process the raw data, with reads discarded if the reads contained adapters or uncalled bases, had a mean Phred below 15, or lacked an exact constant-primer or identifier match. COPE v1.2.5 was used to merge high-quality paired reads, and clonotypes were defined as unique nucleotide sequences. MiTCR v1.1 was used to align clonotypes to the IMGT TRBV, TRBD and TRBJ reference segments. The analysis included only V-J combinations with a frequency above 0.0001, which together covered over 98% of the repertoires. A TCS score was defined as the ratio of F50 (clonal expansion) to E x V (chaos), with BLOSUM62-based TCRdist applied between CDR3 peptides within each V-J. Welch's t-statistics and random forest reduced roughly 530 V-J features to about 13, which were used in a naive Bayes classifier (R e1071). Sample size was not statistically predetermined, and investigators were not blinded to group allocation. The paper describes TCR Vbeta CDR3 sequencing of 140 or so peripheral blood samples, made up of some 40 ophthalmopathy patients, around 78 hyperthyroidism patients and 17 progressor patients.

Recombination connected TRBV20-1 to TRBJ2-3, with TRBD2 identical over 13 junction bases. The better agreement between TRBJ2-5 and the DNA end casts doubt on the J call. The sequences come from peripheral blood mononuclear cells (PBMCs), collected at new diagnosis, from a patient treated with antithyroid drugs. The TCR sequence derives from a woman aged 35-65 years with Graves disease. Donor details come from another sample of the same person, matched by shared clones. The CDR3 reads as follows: CSASPGLAGLTQYF. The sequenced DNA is TGCAGTGCTAGTCCGGGACTAGCGGGGCTGACCCAGTACTTC.